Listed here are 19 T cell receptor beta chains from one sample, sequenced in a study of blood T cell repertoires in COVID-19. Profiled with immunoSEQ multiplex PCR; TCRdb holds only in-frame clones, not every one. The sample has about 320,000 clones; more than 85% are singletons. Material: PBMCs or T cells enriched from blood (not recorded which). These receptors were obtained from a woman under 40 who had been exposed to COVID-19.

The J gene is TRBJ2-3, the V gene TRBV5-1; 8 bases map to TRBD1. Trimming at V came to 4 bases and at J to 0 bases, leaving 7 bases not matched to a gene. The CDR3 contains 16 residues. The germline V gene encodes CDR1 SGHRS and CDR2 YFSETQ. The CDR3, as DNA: TGCGCCAGCAGCGTCGGACAGGGAACTAGCACAGATACGCAGTATTTT. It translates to CASSVGQGTSTDTQYF.

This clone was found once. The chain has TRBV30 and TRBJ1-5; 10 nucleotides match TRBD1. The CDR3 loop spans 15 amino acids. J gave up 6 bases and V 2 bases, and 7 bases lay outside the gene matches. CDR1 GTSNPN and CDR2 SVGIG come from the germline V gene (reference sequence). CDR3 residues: CAWSPGTGVFQPQHF. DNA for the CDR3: TGTGCCTGGAGTCCGGGGACAGGGGTTTTTCAGCCCCAGCATTTT.

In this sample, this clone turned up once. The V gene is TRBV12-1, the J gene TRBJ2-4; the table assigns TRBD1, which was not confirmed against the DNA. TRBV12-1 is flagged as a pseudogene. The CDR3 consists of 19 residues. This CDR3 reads CASSPRGTGGRGPKNIQYF. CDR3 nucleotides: TGTGCCAGCAGCCCGAGAGGGACAGGGGGCCGTGGCCCCAAAAACATTCAGTACTTC.

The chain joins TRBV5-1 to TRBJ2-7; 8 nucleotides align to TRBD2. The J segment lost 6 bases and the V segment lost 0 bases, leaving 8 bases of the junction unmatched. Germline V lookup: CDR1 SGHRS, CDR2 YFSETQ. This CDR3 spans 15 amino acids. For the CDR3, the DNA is TGCGCCAGCAGCTTGGATACGGCGGGGGGAGGCGAGCAGTACTTC. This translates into CASSLDTAGGGEQYF.

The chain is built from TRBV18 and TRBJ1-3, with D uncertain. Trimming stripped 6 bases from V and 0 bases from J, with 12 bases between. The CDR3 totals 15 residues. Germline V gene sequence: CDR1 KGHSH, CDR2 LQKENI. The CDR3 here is CASSTGPGSGNTIYF. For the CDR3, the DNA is TGTGCCAGCTCCACGGGTCCGGGCTCTGGAAACACCATATATTTT.

The CDR3: CASSDGTNTEAFF. In DNA form, the CDR3 reads TGTGCCAGCAGTGATGGCACCAACACTGAAGCTTTCTTT. The chain links TRBV6-1 to TRBJ1-1, with D hard to call. This CDR3 contains 13 residues. Germline values: CDR1 MNHNS, CDR2 SASEGT. V gave up 3 bases and J gave up 2 bases, with 7 bases separating them.

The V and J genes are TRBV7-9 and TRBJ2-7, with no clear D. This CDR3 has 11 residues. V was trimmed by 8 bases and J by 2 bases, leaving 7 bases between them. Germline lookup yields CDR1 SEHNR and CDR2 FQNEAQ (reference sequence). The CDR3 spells CASSTAYEQYF. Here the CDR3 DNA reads TGTGCCAGCTCTACTGCCTACGAGCAGTACTTC. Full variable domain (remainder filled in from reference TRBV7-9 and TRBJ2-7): DTGVSQNPRHKITKRGQNVTFRCDPISEHNRLYWYRQTLGQGPEFLTYFQNEAQLEKSRLLSDRFSAERPKGSFSTLEIQRTEQGDSAMYLCASSTAYEQYFGPGTRLTVT.

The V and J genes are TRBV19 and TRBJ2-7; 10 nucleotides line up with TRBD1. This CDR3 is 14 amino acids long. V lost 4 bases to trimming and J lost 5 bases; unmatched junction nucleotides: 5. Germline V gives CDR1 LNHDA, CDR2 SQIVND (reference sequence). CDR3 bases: TGTGCCAGTAGTACGACGACAGGGGGCGACGAGCAGTACTTC. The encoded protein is CASSTTTGGDEQYF.

CDR3 coding DNA: TGTGCCAGCAGCCTCCGGGACAGGGGGTATCTTGGCTACACCTTC. It is translated as CASSLRDRGYLGYTF. The chain has TRBV3-1 (or the pseudogene TRBV3-2) and TRBJ1-2, with 11 bases lining up with TRBD1. Trimming removed 4 bases from V and 7 bases from J; junction bases left unmatched: 8. CDR1 is LGHDT and CDR2 is YNNKEL in the germline V gene (reference sequence). The CDR3 length is 15 residues.

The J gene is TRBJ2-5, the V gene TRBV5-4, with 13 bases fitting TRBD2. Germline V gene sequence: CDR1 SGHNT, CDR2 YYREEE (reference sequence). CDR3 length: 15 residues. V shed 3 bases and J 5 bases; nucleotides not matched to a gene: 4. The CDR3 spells CASSWKTSGGETQYF. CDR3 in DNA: TGTGCCAGCAGCTGGAAGACTAGCGGGGGGGAGACCCAGTACTTC. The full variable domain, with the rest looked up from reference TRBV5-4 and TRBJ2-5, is ETGVTQSPTHLIKTRGQQVTLRCSSQSGHNTVSWYQQALGQGPQFIFQYYREEENGRGNFPPRFSGLQFPNYSSELNVNALELDDSALYLCASSWKTSGGETQYFGPGTRLLVL.

The CDR3 is CASSLSGQGRTFF. CDR3 bases: TGTGCCAGCAGTTTATCCGGACAGGGAAGAACTTTCTTT. J is TRBJ1-1 and V is TRBV11-2, with 8 nucleotides matching TRBD1. CDR3 length: 13 residues. The trim removed 6 bases at V and 12 bases at J, leaving 12 bases unmatched. Germline-derived CDR1 and CDR2 are SGHAT and FQNNGV.

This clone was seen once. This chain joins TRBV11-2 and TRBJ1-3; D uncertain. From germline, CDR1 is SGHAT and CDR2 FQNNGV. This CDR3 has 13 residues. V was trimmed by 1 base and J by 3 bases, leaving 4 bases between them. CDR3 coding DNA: TGTGCCAGCAGCTTAGTAGTTGGAAACACCATATATTTT. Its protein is CASSLVVGNTIYF.

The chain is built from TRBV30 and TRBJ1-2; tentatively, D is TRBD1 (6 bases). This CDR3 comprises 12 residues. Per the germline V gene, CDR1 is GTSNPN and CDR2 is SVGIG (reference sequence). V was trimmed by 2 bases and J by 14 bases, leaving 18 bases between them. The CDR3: CAWSRGGESRTF. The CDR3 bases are TGTGCCTGGAGTAGGGGGGGGGAGTCGAGGACCTTC.

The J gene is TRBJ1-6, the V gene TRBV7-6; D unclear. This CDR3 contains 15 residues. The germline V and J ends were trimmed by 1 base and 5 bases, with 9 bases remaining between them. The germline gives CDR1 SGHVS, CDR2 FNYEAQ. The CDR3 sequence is CASSLGTLNNSPLHF. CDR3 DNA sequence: TGTGCCAGCAGCTTAGGGACTCTCAATAATTCACCCCTCCACTTT.

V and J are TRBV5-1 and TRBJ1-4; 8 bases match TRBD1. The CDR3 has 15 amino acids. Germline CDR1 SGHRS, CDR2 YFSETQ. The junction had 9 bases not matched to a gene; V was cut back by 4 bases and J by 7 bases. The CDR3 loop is CASSQRQGQGEKLFF. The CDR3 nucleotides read TGCGCCAGCAGCCAACGACAGGGGCAGGGTGAAAAACTGTTTTTT.

CDR3 nucleotides: TGTGCCAGCAGTAGGGGAAGATACACTGAAGCTTTCTTT. Encoded protein: CASSRGRYTEAFF. The V and J genes are TRBV9 and TRBJ1-1, with D perhaps matching TRBD1 (5 bases). With 5 bases removed from V and 3 bases from J, the gap between germline ends came to 11 bases. Germline loops: CDR1 SGDLS, CDR2 YYNGEE. There are 13 residues in the CDR3.

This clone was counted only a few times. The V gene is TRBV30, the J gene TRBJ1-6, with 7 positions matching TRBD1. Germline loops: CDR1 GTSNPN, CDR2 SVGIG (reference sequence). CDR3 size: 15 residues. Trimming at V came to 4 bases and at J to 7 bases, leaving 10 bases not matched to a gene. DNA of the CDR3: TGTGCCTGGAAAAGGCTTGCGACAGGGAATTCACCCCTCCACTTT. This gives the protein CAWKRLATGNSPLHF. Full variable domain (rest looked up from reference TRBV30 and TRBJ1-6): SQTIHQWPATLVQPVGSPLSLECTVEGTSNPNLYWYRQAAGRGLQLLFYSVGIGQISSEVPQNLSASRPQDRQFILSSKKLLLSDSGFYLCAWKRLATGNSPLHFGNGTRLTVT.

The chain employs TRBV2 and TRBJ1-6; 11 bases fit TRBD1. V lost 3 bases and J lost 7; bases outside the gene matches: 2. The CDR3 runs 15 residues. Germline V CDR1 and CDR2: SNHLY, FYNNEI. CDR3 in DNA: TGTGCCAGCAGTGACGGGACAGGGGGGAATTCACCCCTCCACTTT. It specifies CASSDGTGGNSPLHF.

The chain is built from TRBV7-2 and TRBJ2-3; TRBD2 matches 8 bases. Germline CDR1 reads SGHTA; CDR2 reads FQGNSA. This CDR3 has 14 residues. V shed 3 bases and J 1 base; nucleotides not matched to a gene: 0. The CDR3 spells CASSFGGGTDTQYF. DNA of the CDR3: TGTGCCAGCAGCTTCGGGGGGGGCACAGATACGCAGTATTTT.